This TCR beta chain was retrieved from a study of OX40 agonist ivuxolimab in advanced cancers. Study information: Ivuxolimab was delivered to patients intravenously every 2 weeks at doses spanning 0.01 to 10 mg/kg. Partial responses were observed in three patients, of whom one had hepatocellular carcinoma and two had cutaneous melanoma. Study observations and caveats: Expanded clones were, on average, more numerous in CD8+ T cells than in CD4+. Antigen targets of the expanded peripheral T cells went undetermined.

Concerning this clone: What it binds is not known.

V lost 7 bases and J lost 2, with 12 bases in between. This CDR3 is built from 14 residues. The germline gives CDR1 MDHEN, CDR2 SYDVKM. The assay was immunoSEQ multiplex PCR, and TCRdb's table has in-frame clones only and misses some. The sample has approximately 82,000 clones, approximately 89% seen once; the top ten hold more than 2%. The sequence was obtained from an adult with an advanced solid tumor such as melanoma, head and neck, liver or kidney cancer. V and J are TRBV28 and TRBJ1-5; possibly TRBD1 for D (6 bases). The specimen comprised CD4+ or CD8+ T cells sorted from blood, sampled in a trial of the OX40 agonist ivuxolimab. CDR3 sequence: CASTGGGRNQPQHF. Here the CDR3 DNA reads TGTGCCAGCACTGGGGGGGGGCGCAATCAGCCCCAGCATTTT.